This T cell receptor (beta chain) emerged from a study of long-term antiretroviral therapy in people with HIV. They ran version v3.0 of the immunoSEQ assay at survey level. Sequencing was performed with immunoSEQ multiplex PCR; in TCRdb, only in-frame clones are kept and a portion is missing. Of 25,000 to 35,000 clones listed, approximately 86% are singletons. This CDR3 has 14 amino acids. Germline V CDR1 and CDR2: SGHAT, FQNNGV. Trimming cost V 8 bases and J 7 bases, with 15 bases left between them. The J gene is TRBJ1-6, the V gene TRBV11-2; no definite D call. This TCR was sampled from a woman in her thirties with HIV. The specimen comprised unsorted PBMCs, sampled 0.8 years after starting antiretroviral therapy. The CDR3 sequence is CASAKGGGNSPLHF. The CDR3 DNA follows: TGTGCCAGCGCAAAGGGAGGAGGGAATTCACCCCTCCACTTT.